The TCR delta chain under discussion was sequenced for a study of gamma-delta T cells after stem cell transplantation. This clone occurred a few times. The V gene end was trimmed by 4 bases and the J gene end by 2 bases; junction bases not matched to a gene: 10. Per the germline V gene, CDR1 is TSWWSYY and CDR2 is QGS. This CDR3 has 20 residues. TCRdb re-called clones from the RT-PCR reads via CATT. The sample has fewer than 5,500 delta-chain clones; about 15% are singletons. Sequencing input: gamma-delta T cells. The chain joins TRDV1 to TRDJ3; 11 bases match TRDD3. This sequence was found in a human donor. It is not recorded whose cells these are; they may come from a transplant donor. The CDR3 bases are TGTGCTCTTGGGGCGAATGGGGGATACGCGCGGCCCTGGGACACCCGACAGATGTTTTTC. Translating it yields CALGANGGYARPWDTRQMFF.